This is a list of T cell receptor beta chains from one sample in a study of cytomegalovirus exposure and HLA in healthy donors. Measured with immunoSEQ multiplex PCR; TCRdb has only the in-frame clones, and not every one. The sample shows 130,000 to 150,000 clones, 80% of them seen only once. The sequenced sample consisted of PBMCs. The receptors derive from a middle-aged man in good health and CMV-seropositive. Each CDR3 is given with its conserved first and last residue. Fields, in order: D gene, clone size, V gene, J gene, CDR3 protein, CDR3 DNA. D genes are given only for firm matches. Only some rows state a clone size, as once, few, many or a class for expanded clones.

d_gene: TRBD1; abundance: NA; v_gene: TRBV5-6; j_gene: TRBJ2-7; CDR3aa: CASSLLRDRGYEQYF; CDR3nt: TGTGCCAGCAGCCTCCTAAGGGACAGGGGCTACGAGCAGTACTTC
d_gene: NA; abundance: NA; v_gene: TRBV5-6; j_gene: TRBJ1-1; CDR3aa: CASSLVLGRNAEAFF; CDR3nt: TGTGCCAGCAGCTTGGTCTTGGGCAGAAACGCTGAAGCTTTCTTT
d_gene: TRBD2; abundance: NA; v_gene: TRBV5-6; j_gene: TRBJ2-1; CDR3aa: CASSLFGGRRNEQFF; CDR3nt: TGTGCCAGCAGCTTGTTTGGCGGGAGGAGAAATGAGCAGTTCTTC
d_gene: TRBD2; abundance: NA; v_gene: TRBV27; j_gene: TRBJ2-1; CDR3aa: CASSLQGGVEQFF; CDR3nt: TGTGCCAGCAGTTTACAGGGAGGGGTTGAGCAGTTCTTC
d_gene: TRBD2; abundance: NA; v_gene: TRBV4-3; j_gene: TRBJ2-5; CDR3aa: CASSQDLAEYQETQYF; CDR3nt: TGCGCCAGCAGCCAAGACCTAGCGGAGTACCAAGAGACCCAGTACTTC
d_gene: TRBD1; abundance: once; v_gene: TRBV29-1; j_gene: TRBJ1-4; CDR3aa: CSAKQGAREKLFF; CDR3nt: TGCAGCGCAAAACAGGGGGCACGGGAAAAACTGTTTTTT
d_gene: NA; abundance: NA; v_gene: TRBV11-3; j_gene: TRBJ2-1; CDR3aa: CASSLRHEQFF; CDR3nt: TGTGCCAGCAGCCTGAGGCATGAGCAGTTCTTC
d_gene: NA; abundance: NA; v_gene: TRBV2; j_gene: TRBJ1-1; CDR3aa: CASSRQNTEAFF; CDR3nt: TGTGCCAGCAGTAGACAGAACACTGAAGCTTTCTTT
d_gene: TRBD1; abundance: NA; v_gene: TRBV7-2; j_gene: TRBJ2-7; CDR3aa: CASSLVLTGTPVYEQYF; CDR3nt: TGTGCCAGCAGCTTAGTCCTGACAGGGACCCCCGTCTACGAGCAGTACTTC
d_gene: TRBD1; abundance: NA; v_gene: TRBV6-6; j_gene: TRBJ1-2; CDR3aa: CASGPPGQSNYGYTF; CDR3nt: TGTGCCAGCGGTCCACCGGGACAGTCTAACTATGGCTACACCTTC
d_gene: TRBD1; abundance: NA; v_gene: TRBV5-1; j_gene: TRBJ1-4; CDR3aa: CASSSQGAVQEKLFF; CDR3nt: TGCGCCAGCAGCTCCCAGGGGGCTGTTCAAGAAAAACTGTTTTTT
d_gene: TRBD1; abundance: NA; v_gene: TRBV5-1; j_gene: TRBJ2-7; CDR3aa: CASSLQGVDEQYF; CDR3nt: TGCGCCAGCAGCTTGCAGGGGGTGGACGAGCAGTACTTC
d_gene: TRBD1; abundance: NA; v_gene: TRBV6-5; j_gene: TRBJ1-5; CDR3aa: CASSTTGQGRQPQHF; CDR3nt: TGTGCCAGCAGTACCACGGGACAGGGCAGACAGCCCCAGCATTTT
d_gene: TRBD1; abundance: once; v_gene: TRBV6-1; j_gene: TRBJ1-1; CDR3aa: CASSQGQGANTEAFF; CDR3nt: TGTGCCAGCAGCCAAGGACAGGGGGCTAACACTGAAGCTTTCTTT
d_gene: NA; abundance: few; v_gene: TRBV4-3; j_gene: TRBJ2-7; CDR3aa: CASSQGRGRGYEQYF; CDR3nt: TGCGCCAGCAGCCAAGGCAGGGGACGGGGCTACGAGCAGTACTTC
d_gene: NA; abundance: NA; v_gene: TRBV7-8; j_gene: TRBJ1-5; CDR3aa: CASSLTGTGGYSNQPQHF; CDR3nt: TGTGCCAGCAGCTTAACAGGCACGGGTGGGTATAGCAATCAGCCCCAGCATTTT
d_gene: TRBD2; abundance: NA; v_gene: TRBV7-2; j_gene: TRBJ2-1; CDR3aa: CASSPRNPGLTYNEQFF; CDR3nt: TGTGCCAGCAGCCCTCGGAATCCGGGACTAACCTACAATGAGCAGTTCTTC
d_gene: TRBD1; abundance: NA; v_gene: TRBV7-2; j_gene: TRBJ2-1; CDR3aa: CASSSGTGKTNEQFF; CDR3nt: TGTGCCAGCAGCTCTGGGACAGGGAAGACGAATGAGCAGTTCTTC
d_gene: TRBD1; abundance: few; v_gene: TRBV7-9; j_gene: TRBJ1-1; CDR3aa: CASILFGGQENTEAFF; CDR3nt: TGTGCCAGCATCCTATTCGGGGGACAGGAGAACACTGAAGCTTTCTTT
d_gene: TRBD1; abundance: once; v_gene: TRBV4-3; j_gene: TRBJ2-7; CDR3aa: CASSQVRGSYEQYF; CDR3nt: TGCGCCAGCAGCCAAGTCAGGGGGTCCTACGAGCAGTACTTC
d_gene: TRBD2; abundance: NA; v_gene: TRBV6-6; j_gene: TRBJ2-2; CDR3aa: CASWTSGRPGELFF; CDR3nt: TGTGCCAGCTGGACTAGCGGGAGACCCGGGGAGCTGTTTTTT
d_gene: TRBD2; abundance: NA; v_gene: TRBV6-1; j_gene: TRBJ2-7; CDR3aa: CASGTSGGTYEQYF; CDR3nt: TGTGCCAGCGGAACTAGCGGGGGCACGTACGAGCAGTACTTC
d_gene: NA; abundance: once; v_gene: TRBV5-1; j_gene: TRBJ2-1; CDR3aa: CASSFDAGQHNEQFF; CDR3nt: TGCGCCAGCAGCTTCGATGCTGGACAACACAATGAGCAGTTCTTC
d_gene: TRBD1; abundance: NA; v_gene: TRBV7-8; j_gene: TRBJ2-7; CDR3aa: CASSLTGAPSSYEQYF; CDR3nt: TGTGCCAGCAGCTTGACAGGGGCACCGAGCTCCTACGAGCAGTACTTC
d_gene: TRBD1; abundance: NA; v_gene: TRBV7-2; j_gene: TRBJ1-1; CDR3aa: CASSSRTGWPEAFF; CDR3nt: TGTGCCAGCAGCTCCAGGACAGGGTGGCCTGAAGCTTTCTTT
d_gene: NA; abundance: once; v_gene: TRBV7-2; j_gene: TRBJ2-6; CDR3aa: CASRKGEFSGANVLTF; CDR3nt: TGTGCCAGCAGAAAGGGAGAATTCTCTGGGGCCAACGTCCTGACTTTC
d_gene: NA; abundance: NA; v_gene: TRBV7-7; j_gene: TRBJ2-3; CDR3aa: CASSLVNEDTQYF; CDR3nt: TGTGCTAGCAGCTTAGTAAACGAGGATACGCAGTATTTT
d_gene: TRBD2; abundance: few; v_gene: TRBV7-2; j_gene: TRBJ2-7; CDR3aa: CASSSRTSLAYEQYF; CDR3nt: TGTGCCAGCAGCTCCAGGACTAGCTTGGCCTACGAGCAGTACTTC
d_gene: TRBD2; abundance: NA; v_gene: TRBV7-9; j_gene: TRBJ2-7; CDR3aa: CASSPRSGGSYEQYF; CDR3nt: TGTGCCAGCAGCCCGCGTAGCGGGGGGTCCTACGAGCAGTACTTC
d_gene: TRBD1; abundance: NA; v_gene: TRBV27; j_gene: TRBJ2-3; CDR3aa: CASSRPTGYPDTQYF; CDR3nt: TGTGCCAGCAGTCGCCCGACAGGGTACCCAGATACGCAGTATTTT